A selection of T cell receptor beta chains follows, all from one sample in a study of cytomegalovirus exposure and HLA in healthy donors. TCRdb's table, derived via immunoSEQ multiplex PCR, lists solely in-frame clones and lacks some. The data hold around 130,000 clones, with 85% to 90% observed a single time. Material for sequencing was PBMCs. The receptors shown here come from a woman in her twenties or thirties in good health and CMV-seronegative. Both conserved end residues are part of each CDR3. The D gene is left open where the match is weak. Some rows mark clone size as missing; the rest say once, few, many or name a class of expanded clone.

size	V	length	J	D	CDR3	DNA
NA	TRBV28	15	TRBJ1-5	NA	CASSLMGGSNQPQHF	TGTGCCAGCAGTTTAATGGGGGGGAGCAATCAGCCCCAGCATTTT
NA	TRBV20-1	11	TRBJ1-2	NA	CSARLGDGYTF	TGCAGTGCTAGACTAGGGGATGGCTACACCTTC
few	TRBV25-1	14	TRBJ1-6	NA	CASTLGGSNSPLHF	TGTGCCAGCACCCTGGGCGGGTCTAATTCACCCCTCCACTTT
NA	TRBV7-6	17	TRBJ2-1	TRBD1	CASSSPWTGANHNEQFF	TGTGCCAGCAGCTCTCCTTGGACAGGGGCGAACCACAATGAGCAGTTCTTC
NA	TRBV9	15	TRBJ2-5	TRBD2	CASSPGGGGLETQYF	TGTGCCAGCAGCCCAGGCGGGGGGGGTTTAGAGACCCAGTACTTC
NA	TRBV11-2	18	TRBJ1-4	TRBD1	CASSLVRLGQGTNEKLFF	TGTGCCAGCAGCTTAGTTCGGCTGGGACAGGGGACTAATGAAAAACTGTTTTTT
NA	TRBV19	15	TRBJ2-2	NA	CASSTQGISTGELFF	TGTGCCAGTAGTACGCAGGGTATAAGCACCGGGGAGCTGTTTTTT
NA	TRBV9	14	TRBJ1-6	NA	CASSVKPGNSPLHF	TGTGCCAGCAGCGTAAAGCCAGGGAATTCACCCCTCCACTTT
NA	TRBV2	14	TRBJ2-5	NA	CASRVSGYQETQYF	TGTGCCAGCAGAGTCAGCGGGTACCAAGAGACCCAGTACTTC
NA	TRBV11-2	14	TRBJ2-1	TRBD2	CASSRGYSGNEQFF	TGTGCCAGCAGCCGGGGTTATAGCGGGAATGAGCAGTTCTTC
NA	TRBV12-5	15	TRBJ1-5	TRBD1	CASGPGQGANQPQHF	TGTGCTAGTGGCCCGGGACAGGGAGCAAATCAGCCCCAGCATTTT
few	TRBV5-1	14	TRBJ2-5	TRBD2	CASSLAGGSETQYF	TGCGCCAGCAGCTTGGCCGGGGGGTCGGAGACCCAGTACTTC
NA	TRBV14	13	TRBJ1-6	NA	CASSQRGSSPLHF	TGTGCCAGCAGCCAACGTGGGAGTTCACCCCTCCACTTT
NA	TRBV11-3	19	TRBJ2-1	TRBD2	CASSPGTSGTLNSYNEQFF	TGTGCCAGCAGCCCAGGGACTAGCGGGACCCTTAACTCCTACAATGAGCAGTTCTTC
NA	TRBV7-2	15	TRBJ1-2	NA	CASSPRDKSVYGYTF	TGTGCCAGCAGCCCCCGGGACAAAAGTGTCTATGGCTACACCTTC
once	TRBV15	16	TRBJ2-1	TRBD2	CATSRRLAGTYNEQFF	TGTGCCACCAGCAGACGGCTAGCGGGGACCTACAATGAGCAGTTCTTC